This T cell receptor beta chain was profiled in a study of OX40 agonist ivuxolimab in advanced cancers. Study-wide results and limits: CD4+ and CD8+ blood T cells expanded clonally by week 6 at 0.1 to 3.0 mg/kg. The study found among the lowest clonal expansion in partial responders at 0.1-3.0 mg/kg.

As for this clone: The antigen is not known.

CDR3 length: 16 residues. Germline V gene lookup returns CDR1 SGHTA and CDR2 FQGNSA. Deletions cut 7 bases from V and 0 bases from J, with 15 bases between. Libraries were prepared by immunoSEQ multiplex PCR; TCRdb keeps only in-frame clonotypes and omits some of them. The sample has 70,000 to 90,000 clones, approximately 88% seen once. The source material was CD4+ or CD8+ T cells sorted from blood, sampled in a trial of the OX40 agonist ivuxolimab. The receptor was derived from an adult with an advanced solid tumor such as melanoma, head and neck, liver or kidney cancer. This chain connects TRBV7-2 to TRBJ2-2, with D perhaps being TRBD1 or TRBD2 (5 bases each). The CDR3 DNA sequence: TGTGCCAGCACCGAATCCGGGACCCCGAACACCGGGGAGCTGTTTTTT. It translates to CASTESGTPNTGELFF. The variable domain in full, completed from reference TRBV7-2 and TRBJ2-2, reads GAGVSQSPSNKVTEKGKDVELRCDPISGHTALYWYRQSLGQGLEFLIYFQGNSAPDKSGLPSDRFSAERTGGSVSTLTIQRTQQEDSAVYLCASTESGTPNTGELFFGEGSRLTVL.